Included here is one TCR beta chain sequence, with context. The antigen is not known. Using immunoSEQ multiplex PCR, the repertoire was profiled, and TCRdb retains in-frame clones only, with some absent. Of tens of thousands of clones listed, approximately 86% were seen once; the top ten hold less than 3.5%. This specimen belongs to a study of T cells after posttransplantation cyclophosphamide. Study conclusions and caveats: Donor-recipient repertoire similarity was low at 1-2 months, rising over year one. TRB overlap between skin or GI tissue T cells and blood was limited. Recipient CMV seropositivity and CMV reactivation strongly tracked TRB clonality.

The CDR3 totals 15 residues. Germline CDR1 SGHVS, CDR2 FQNEAQ. V lost 2 bases to trimming and J lost 5 bases, with 15 bases between them. The source of this sequence is a man between 25 and 39 years old with a blood cancer, CMV-positive, and with a related stem cell donor. The chain uses TRBV7-8 and TRBJ1-2, with a possible D match to TRBD1 (6 bases). Sequenced input: PBMCs. This CDR3 is CASSLTRTVEYGYTF. For the CDR3, the DNA is TGTGCCAGCAGCTTAACCAGGACAGTGGAATATGGCTACACCTTC.